The present T cell receptor beta chain was sequenced within a study of blood T cell repertoires in COVID-19. Study background: COVID-19 samples, acute and convalescent, were from the United States, Italy and Spain.

This clone was seen more than once but under ten times. Trimming left V 6 bases short and J 4 bases short, with 7 bases between. The V gene's germline CDR1 is SNHLY and CDR2 FYNNEI. The CDR3 contains 13 residues. Authors' analysis steps: It was from reference gene primer amplification that nucleated cell counts were estimated. Assay used: immunoSEQ multiplex PCR; TCRdb lists only in-frame clones, some missing. That table supplies the V and J calls and clone size; D and trimming were determined from the DNA. The data hold 250,000 or so clones, with about nine tenths observed a single time. The sequence came from a woman in her forties who had recovered from COVID-19. The sequencing sample was made of peripheral blood. The chain has TRBV2 and TRBJ1-6; D remains unclear. CDR3 protein: CASSPQYNSPLHF. DNA of the CDR3: TGTGCCAGCAGCCCTCAGTATAATTCACCCCTCCACTTT.